This T cell receptor beta chain derives from a study of PD-1 blockade in mismatch repair-deficient tumors. Germline lookup yields CDR1 SGHRS and CDR2 YFSETQ. V shed 4 bases, J shed 0 bases, and the junction held 4 bases outside the gene matches. There are 15 residues in the CDR3. All patients were mismatch repair deficient, assessed by either PCR or immunohistochemistry. TCRdb's copy holds only in-frame clones and misses some; the assay was immunoSEQ multiplex PCR. The profile covers tens of thousands of clones, with about 80% appearing a single time and about 3% taken by the ten largest. This sequence originates from an adult with mismatch repair-deficient cancer. The chain is built from TRBV5-1 and TRBJ2-1, with 7 nucleotides matching TRBD2. Here the sequenced sample was peripheral blood, taken 4 weeks after starting pembrolizumab. The CDR3 nucleotides read TGCGCCAGCAGCATCGGGGGGAGCTCCTACAATGAGCAGTTCTTC. Protein: CASSIGGSSYNEQFF.